This T cell receptor (beta chain) originates from a study of shared clonotypes between healthy human individuals. Regarding the study as a whole: Memory subsets had estimated richness that was generally smaller than that of naive subsets.

CDR3 size: 13 residues. Germline V gene lookup returns CDR1 MNHEY and CDR2 SMNVEV (reference sequence). Trimming cost V 2 bases and J 15 bases, with 17 bases left between them. Concerning this clone itself: Its specificity is unknown.

Donation came from healthy HIV-negative adults that had no recent acute infections or vaccinations. Splitting the CD4+ cells yielded a CD45RA+ naive subset and a CD45RA-negative memory subset. Clones were sequenced by immunoSEQ multiplex PCR, and TCRdb holds only the in-frame ones, with some missing. Of approximately 2.5 million clones listed, 80% to 95% are singletons. The rearrangement uses TRBV27 and TRBJ2-1, with D possibly TRBD2 on 5 matching bases. The origin of this receptor is a man younger than 30 in good health. Some clones in this sample may be carry-over from other donors' samples. The sample consisted of naive CD4+ T cells from PBMCs. As for subset: CD45RA+ positively selected. The CDR3 here is CASSLRNKDSWFF. The DNA for the CDR3 is TGTGCCAGCAGTTTACGGAACAAGGACTCCTGGTTCTTC.